Shown below are 27 T cell receptor beta chains from a single sample sequenced in a study of blood T cell repertoires in COVID-19. Data came from immunoSEQ multiplex PCR; TCRdb stores just in-frame clones and leaves some out. The sample lists approximately 50,000 clones; about three quarters were seen once. The sequenced sample consisted of peripheral blood. Source of these receptors: a man between 70 and 80 years old with active or convalescent COVID-19.

By share, this clone counts as hyperexpanded. Other nucleotide sequences in the sample specify the same CDR3. This chain links TRBV4-2 with TRBJ2-7; D is undetermined. Germline CDR1 is LGHNA and CDR2 is YNFKEQ. The CDR3 length is 12 residues. Trimming left V 0 bases short and J 3 bases short, with 3 bases between. The CDR3 here is CASSQDRYEQYF. The CDR3 DNA sequence: TGTGCCAGCAGCCAAGACCGCTACGAGCAGTACTTC.

The J gene is TRBJ2-5, the V gene TRBV19; D is perhaps TRBD1 (6 bases). CDR1 is LNHDA, CDR2 SQIVND, per germline (reference sequence). The CDR3 contains 13 residues. With 9 bases removed from V and 2 bases from J, the gap between germline ends came to 13 bases. CDR3 DNA: TGTGCCAGCCAGGGGCGACGACAAGAGACCCAGTACTTC. Protein product: CASQGRRQETQYF.

The J gene is TRBJ2-3, the V gene TRBV11-2; D ambiguous. From germline, CDR1 is SGHAT and CDR2 FQNNGV. The CDR3 contains 14 residues. V lost 1 base and J lost 2, with 7 bases in between. The CDR3 DNA reads as TGTGCCAGCAGCTTAGCGGTATTCACAGATACGCAGTATTTT. It encodes CASSLAVFTDTQYF.

This clone was seen a few times. The chain couples TRBV3-1 (or the pseudogene TRBV3-2) to TRBJ2-4; possible D gene TRBD2, 6 bases. This CDR3 is 13 amino acids long. With 6 bases removed from V and 6 bases from J, the gap between germline ends came to 12 bases. Per germline, CDR1 LGHDT and CDR2 YNNKEL (reference sequence). This chain's CDR3 is CASRDRGGNIQYF. For the CDR3, the DNA is TGTGCCAGCAGGGACCGGGGAGGAAACATTCAGTACTTC.

The CDR3 sequence: CASSRTGDNEKLFF. CDR3 bases: TGTGCCAGCAGCCGGACGGGAGATAATGAAAAACTGTTTTTT. This chain links TRBV7-2 with TRBJ1-4; D gene ambiguous. Per germline, CDR1 SGHTA and CDR2 FQGNSA. The CDR3 extends over 14 amino acids. Trimming shortened V by 5 bases and J by 4 bases, and 11 bases separated the two germline ends.

The chain couples TRBV5-1 to TRBJ2-3, with 10 nucleotides matching TRBD1. J gave up 4 bases and V 3 bases, and 8 bases lay outside the gene matches. Germline V gene sequence: CDR1 SGHRS, CDR2 YFSETQ. This CDR3 comprises 16 residues. The CDR3 DNA is TGCGCCAGCAGCTACACGGGACAGGGGTATGCAGATACGCAGTATTTT. It encodes CASSYTGQGYADTQYF.

This clone was detected only once. V gene TRBV6-2 or TRBV6-3 combines with J gene TRBJ1-2; 10 bases are shared with TRBD1. Trimming cost V 2 bases and J 4 bases; bases outside gene matches: 7. Germline-derived CDR1 and CDR2 are MNHEY and SVGEGT. This CDR3 has 16 residues. As DNA, the CDR3 is TGTGCCAGCAGTTACCCAGGGACAGGGGTCAGCTATGGCTACACCTTC. Its protein is CASSYPGTGVSYGYTF.

The chain recombines TRBV19 with TRBJ1-4; 9 bases match TRBD1. Germline V CDR1 and CDR2: LNHDA, SQIVND (reference sequence). This CDR3 spans 15 amino acids. With V trimmed by 5 bases and J by 8 bases, 9 bases remained unmatched. The DNA for the CDR3 is TGTGCCAGTAGTCAGACCGGGACAGGGAACGAAAAACTGTTTTTT. Translating gives CASSQTGTGNEKLFF. Full variable domain (rest looked up from reference TRBV19 and TRBJ1-4): DGGITQSPKYLFRKEGQNVTLSCEQNLNHDAMYWYRQDPGQGLRLIYYSQIVNDFQKGDIAEGYSVSREKKESFPLTVTSAQKNPTAFYLCASSQTGTGNEKLFFGSGTQLSVL.

This clone has ten or more counts. The chain's CDR3 is CASSLWGVDRGYEQYF. The CDR3 DNA reads as TGTGCCAGCAGCTTATGGGGGGTGGACAGGGGCTACGAGCAGTACTTC. The chain joins TRBV11-3 to TRBJ2-7, with 9 bases identical to TRBD1. Germline V gene data show CDR1 as SGHNT and CDR2 as YENEEA. The CDR3 extends over 16 amino acids. Trimming at V came to 2 bases and at J to 3 bases, leaving 8 bases not matched to a gene.

The CDR3 coding sequence is TGTGCCAGCAGCCGGACAGGACCCGCCGAAGGCTACACCTTC. It codes for CASSRTGPAEGYTF. This chain links TRBV7-2 with TRBJ1-2, with 7 bases lining up with TRBD1. This CDR3 region has 14 residues. Looked up from germline, CDR1 is SGHTA and CDR2 is FQGNSA. V was pared by 5 bases and J by 8 bases, with 11 bases of the junction left unmatched.

V is TRBV11-3 and J is TRBJ2-1; D might be TRBD1 (6 bases). The CDR3 contains 15 residues. V dropped 1 base and J dropped 6 bases, with 13 bases sitting between them. Per germline, CDR1 SGHNT and CDR2 YENEEA. CDR3 in amino acids: CASSLVTIGGNEQFF. The CDR3 DNA sequence: TGTGCCAGCAGCTTAGTCACAATAGGGGGCAATGAGCAGTTCTTC.

This clone came up once. This chain connects TRBV28 to TRBJ1-3, with no clear D. The germline V gene encodes CDR1 MDHEN and CDR2 SYDVKM. The ends were cut back, 6 bases at V and 2 bases at J, with 14 bases in the middle. The CDR3 contains 15 residues. CDR3 in amino acids: CASSPPAMAGNTIYF. The CDR3 DNA sequence: TGTGCCAGCAGCCCCCCCGCGATGGCTGGAAACACCATATATTTT.

In its sample, this clone was seen many times. The V and J genes are TRBV5-5 and TRBJ1-1; D gene unclear. V lost 1 base and J 3 bases, leaving 4 bases between the germline ends. The germline V gene encodes CDR1 SGHKS and CDR2 YYEKEE (reference sequence). CDR3 length: 12 amino acids. The chain's CDR3 is CASSLRDTEAFF. The CDR3 nucleotides are TGTGCCAGCAGCTTGCGCGACACTGAAGCTTTCTTT. Looking up the rest from reference TRBV5-5 and TRBJ1-1 gives the full variable domain: DAGVTQSPTHLIKTRGQQVTLRCSPISGHKSVSWYQQVLGQGPQFIFQYYEKEERGRGNFPDRFSARQFPNYSSELNVNALLLGDSALYLCASSLRDTEAFFGQGTRLTVV.

This clone was counted a few times. The chain uses TRBV6-5 and TRBJ1-1; D unclear. The germline CDR1 and CDR2 sequences are MNHEY and SVGAGI. The CDR3 extends over 15 amino acids. V was trimmed by 0 bases and J by 6 bases, leaving 14 bases between them. As DNA, the CDR3 is TGTGCCAGCAGTTACTCGTCGCGGGGTACAGCTGAAGCTTTCTTT. Its translation is CASSYSSRGTAEAFF.

The rearrangement joins TRBV7-3 to TRBJ2-1, with 8 positions matching TRBD2. The ends lost 4 bases at V and 2 bases at J; junction bases unmatched: 7. Looked up from germline, CDR1 is SGHTA and CDR2 is FQGTGA. The CDR3 length is 16 residues. For the CDR3, the DNA is TGTGCCAGCAGCTCCCAAGCGGGAGTGACCTACAATGAGCAGTTCTTC. This codes for CASSSQAGVTYNEQFF.

This CDR3 reads CATSGDRGLGNTIYF. The CDR3 nucleotides read TGTGCCACCAGCGGGGACAGGGGGCTTGGAAACACCATATATTTT. V and J are TRBV15 and TRBJ1-3; 12 bases agree with TRBD1. V shed 5 bases, J shed 3 bases, and the junction held 2 bases outside the gene matches. The V gene's germline CDR1 is LNHNV and CDR2 YYDKDF (reference sequence). The CDR3 spans 15 residues.

This chain connects TRBV21-1 to TRBJ2-5; the DNA was not compared with TRBD2, the D call given in the table. TRBV21-1 constitutes a pseudogene. This CDR3 spans 17 amino acids. The CDR3 sequence is CASSKEGAAPHQETQYF. In DNA form, the CDR3 reads TGTGCCAGCAGCAAAGAGGGAGCCGCCCCCCACCAAGAGACCCAGTACTTC.

Only one count was recorded for this clone. The chain joins TRBV5-6 to TRBJ2-2; 7 nucleotides align to TRBD1. J was trimmed by 2 bases and V by 4 bases; bases with no gene match: 5. Germline V lookup: CDR1 SGHDT, CDR2 YYEEEE. This CDR3 contains 15 residues. The CDR3 DNA is TGTGCCAGCAGCCGGGACAGATTTAACACCGGGGAGCTGTTTTTT. Its translation is CASSRDRFNTGELFF.

The CDR3 nucleotides are TGTGCCAGCAGCCAAGACTGGCCCGATTCACCCCTCCACTTT. Translation: CASSQDWPDSPLHF. This chain links TRBV14 with TRBJ1-6; D unresolved. V lost 0 bases to trimming and J lost 8 bases, with 8 bases between them. The CDR3 is made up of 14 amino acids. Germline V gene lookup returns CDR1 SGHDN and CDR2 FVKESK.

This chain uses TRBV28 with TRBJ1-5; tentative D call: TRBD1 (5 bases). Germline lookup yields CDR1 MDHEN and CDR2 SYDVKM. V was clipped by 10 bases and J by 0 bases, with 19 bases between them. This CDR3 is built from 16 residues. In nucleotides, the CDR3 is TGTGCCACCTTAGGTGGGGGGGTTTATAGCAATCAGCCCCAGCATTTT. It encodes CATLGGGVYSNQPQHF. Full variable domain (outside the CDR3, taken from reference TRBV28 and TRBJ1-5): DVKVTQSSRYLVKRTGEKVFLECVQDMDHENMFWYRQDPGLGLRLIYFSYDVKMKEKGDIPEGYSVSREKKERFSLILESASTNQTSMYLCATLGGGVYSNQPQHFGDGTRLSIL.

This rearrangement joins TRBV7-2 to TRBJ2-3; tentatively, D is TRBD1 (6 bases). Germline CDR1 and CDR2: SGHTA and FQGNSA. The CDR3 spans 14 residues. With 5 bases removed from V and 2 bases from J, the gap between germline ends came to 11 bases. CDR3 loop: CASSPGATTDTQYF. In nucleotides, the CDR3 is TGTGCCAGCAGCCCAGGGGCGACCACAGATACGCAGTATTTT.

This clone was seen a few times. V usage is TRBV30 and J usage is TRBJ1-2; the match to TRBD1 covers 9 bases. Germline-derived CDR1 and CDR2 are GTSNPN and SVGIG (reference sequence). This CDR3 comprises 12 residues. DNA for the CDR3: TGTGCTTATGGACAGGGGATGGATGGCTACACCTTC. Translated: CAYGQGMDGYTF.

By sample fraction, this clone is medium-sized (0.01 to 0.1%). V and J are TRBV9 and TRBJ1-3, with D possibly matching TRBD1 (5 bases). This CDR3 is built from 16 residues. Trimming left V 3 bases short and J 1 base short, with 14 bases between. CDR1 is SGDLS, CDR2 YYNGEE, per germline. CDR3: CASSAELGGSGNTIYF. The CDR3 nucleotides are TGTGCCAGCAGCGCCGAGCTCGGGGGATCTGGAAACACCATATATTTT.

The chain carries TRBV9 and TRBJ1-1; D is possibly TRBD1 (5 bases). V was clipped by 6 bases and J by 5 bases, with 17 bases between them. The CDR3 sequence is 14 residues long. In germline, CDR1 is SGDLS, CDR2 YYNGEE. The CDR3 spells CASTRNPGGTEAFF. The DNA for the CDR3 is TGTGCCAGCACCCGAAATCCGGGGGGGACTGAAGCTTTCTTT.

V is TRBV30 and J is TRBJ1-1, with D maybe TRBD1 (6 bases). Germline assignment: CDR1 GTSNPN and CDR2 SVGIG (reference sequence). Trimming shortened V by 5 bases and J by 2 bases, and 15 bases separated the two germline ends. CDR3 length: 14 amino acids. For the CDR3, the DNA is TGTGCCTGGGGGGACAAGGTCTATAACACTGAAGCTTTCTTT. This gives the protein CAWGDKVYNTEAFF.

This clone was detected once. The rearrangement uses TRBV6-1 and TRBJ2-2; 10 nucleotides line up with TRBD2. Germline CDR1 and CDR2: MNHNS and SASEGT. V trimming: 2 bases; J trimming: 2 bases; junction bases outside the gene matches: 5. The CDR3 has 17 amino acids. The CDR3 reads CASSELGTSVNTGELFF. Here the CDR3 DNA reads TGTGCCAGCAGTGAATTAGGGACTAGCGTTAACACCGGGGAGCTGTTTTTT.

The chain is built from TRBV19 and TRBJ1-4; no clear D gene. Germline lookup yields CDR1 LNHDA and CDR2 SQIVND (reference sequence). The CDR3 is 13 residues long. The ends were cut back, 9 bases at V and 0 bases at J, with 8 bases in the middle. In DNA form, the CDR3 reads TGTGCCAGCACTCCTGCAACTAATGAAAAACTGTTTTTT. Encoded protein: CASTPATNEKLFF.